This T cell receptor beta chain was found in a study of Ad26.COV2.S vaccination and SARS-CoV-2 variants (dated by TCRdb to the early 2020s). Context from the whole study: Vaccine-arm donors came from COV1001, a multicentre, randomized, double-blind, placebo-controlled phase I-IIa trial of Ad26.COV2.S in healthy adults. Ad26.COV2.S was administered intramuscularly at 5 x 10^10 or 1 x 10^11 viral particles, either as a single shot or as two shots given 56 days apart. TCRbeta repertoire sequencing served as the tool for gauging how specific and how broad the SARS-CoV-2-reactive T cell receptors were following Ad26.COV2.S vaccination. The TCR-sequenced set comprised about 30 samples: approximately 19 Ad26.COV2.S vaccine recipients, 5 placebo recipients and 8 SARS-CoV-2 convalescent individuals. Trial participants were randomized into five groups of five, in which low-dose or high-dose Ad26.COV2.S was given once or twice, or placebo was given on both occasions. Throughout the experiments and outcome assessment, investigators stayed blinded to trial group allocation. The research as a whole found: Ad26.COV2.S recipients had higher spike-specific TCR breadth than placebo recipients (P = 0.0014). The authors noted that total T cell responses may have been underestimated by the TCR breadth and depth analyses. The study was not powered to compare responses between vaccine doses or regimens. Non-spike TCR breadth was comparable between vaccine and placebo recipients, consistent with the vaccine containing only spike. Substantial breadth of spike-specific CD8+ and CD4+ T cell responses was reported after vaccination.

V and J are trimmed by 6 bases and 5 bases, and the gene matches miss 8 bases of the junction. CDR1 and CDR2 were assigned from the germline V gene as SNHLY and FYNNEI. Its CDR3 holds 15 amino acids, cysteine through phenylalanine. This entry keeps only the CDR3 DNA: 45 bases, framed from base 1. On this clone itself: Which antigen it targets is not known. The input lacks base qualities; no much larger clone sits a single base away.

The immunoSEQ Assay was used to sequence TCRbeta CDR3 regions. After extraction, genomic DNA underwent amplification by bias-controlled multiplex PCR, followed by high-throughput sequencing. On the study's bioinformatics: Collapsing and filtering of sequences were performed to quantify the absolute abundance of each unique TCRbeta CDR3 region. T cell fraction was estimated by normalizing TCRbeta template counts to usable DNA, with usable DNA measured through amplification of reference genes found in all nucleated cells. Repertoire TCRs were annotated as SARS-CoV-2-specific by exact matching of V gene, CDR3 amino acid sequence and J gene to a known reactive TCR set. MIRA supplied the reference SARS-CoV-2 TCR set, which was filtered for enrichment in COVID-19-positive ImmuneCODE repertoires so that public or cross-reactive TCRs were removed. Drawing on the MIRA antigens, annotated TCRs were analysed further at the level of specific ORF or position within ORF. Breadth was defined as annotated unique rearrangements over total unique productive rearrangements; depth was the summed frequency of those rearrangements. TCR breadth was compared between groups using two-sided Wilcoxon rank-sum tests. TCRdb re-hosts the immuneACCESS table, in-frame sequences only. Its copies lack some clones; in the studies checked, an unresolved V gene accounts for under half of them, and the cause for the rest is not known. V, J and clone size are those of that table, while D and trimming were read from the DNA. The sample table contains 380,000 or so clones; only one count was recorded for 80% to 90% of them. Of the sample, roughly 7.4% falls within the top ten clones.

In the paper's terms, the treatment or condition label means: some 20 received Ad26.COV2.S at low or high dose, single or two shots; roughly five received placebo; per-sample allocation not given. Repertoires of vaccine and placebo recipients were sequenced from samples collected on day 63 after the first injection. Between 29 July and 7 August 2020, Cohort 1b enrolled fewer than 30 adults aged 18-55 years at one site in Boston, USA. As a vaccine, Ad26.COV2.S was a replication-incompetent adenovirus type 26 vector that expressed a prefusion-stabilized SARS-CoV-2 spike protein derived from the original Wuhan strain.

The source was peripheral blood, collected in a trial of Ad26.COV2.S vaccine versus placebo. Recombination connected TRBV2 to TRBJ1-2; TRBD1 aligns with 11 central bases. This receptor was taken from a person between 18 and 65 years old who received the Ad26.COV2.S COVID-19 vaccine or a placebo. The CDR3 is CASRRGQGAIYGYTF. Here is the DNA: TGTGCCAGCAGGAGAGGACAGGGGGCTATTTATGGCTACACCTTC.